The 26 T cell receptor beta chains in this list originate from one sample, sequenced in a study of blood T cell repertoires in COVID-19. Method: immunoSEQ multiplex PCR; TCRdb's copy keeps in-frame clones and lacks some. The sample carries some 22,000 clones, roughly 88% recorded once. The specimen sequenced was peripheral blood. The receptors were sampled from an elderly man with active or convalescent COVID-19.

The CDR3 spells CASRGDRGNYEQYF. CDR3 nucleotide sequence: TGTGCCAGCAGAGGGGACAGGGGGAACTACGAGCAGTACTTC. V and J are TRBV5-4 and TRBJ2-7; 11 nucleotides match TRBD1. Germline CDR1 is SGHNT and CDR2 is YYREEE (reference sequence). The CDR3 length is 14 residues. The V segment lost 5 bases and the J segment 3 bases; nucleotides outside the gene matches: 4.

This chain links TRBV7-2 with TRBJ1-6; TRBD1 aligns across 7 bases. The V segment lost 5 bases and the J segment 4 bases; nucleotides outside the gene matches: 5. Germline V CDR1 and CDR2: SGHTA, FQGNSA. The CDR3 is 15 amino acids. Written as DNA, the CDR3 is TGTGCCAGCAGCCAAGGCAGGGGGTATAATTCACCCCTCCACTTT. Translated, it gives CASSQGRGYNSPLHF. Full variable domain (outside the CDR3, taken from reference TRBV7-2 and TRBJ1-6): GAGVSQSPSNKVTEKGKDVELRCDPISGHTALYWYRQSLGQGLEFLIYFQGNSAPDKSGLPSDRFSAERTGGSVSTLTIQRTQQEDSAVYLCASSQGRGYNSPLHFGNGTRLTVT.

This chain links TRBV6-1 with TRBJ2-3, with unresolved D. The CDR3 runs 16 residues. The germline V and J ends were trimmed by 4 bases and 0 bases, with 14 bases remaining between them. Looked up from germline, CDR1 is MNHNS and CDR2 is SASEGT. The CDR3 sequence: CASSAPRRTSTDTQYF. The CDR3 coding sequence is TGTGCCAGCAGTGCACCGCGCCGTACTAGCACAGATACGCAGTATTTT.

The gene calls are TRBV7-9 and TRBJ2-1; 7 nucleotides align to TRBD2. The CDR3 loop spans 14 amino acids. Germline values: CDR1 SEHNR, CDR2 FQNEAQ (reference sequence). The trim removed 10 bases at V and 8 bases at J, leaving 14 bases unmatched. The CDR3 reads CATPSERDRHEQFF. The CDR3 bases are TGTGCCACCCCAAGCGAGCGGGATAGACATGAGCAGTTCTTC.

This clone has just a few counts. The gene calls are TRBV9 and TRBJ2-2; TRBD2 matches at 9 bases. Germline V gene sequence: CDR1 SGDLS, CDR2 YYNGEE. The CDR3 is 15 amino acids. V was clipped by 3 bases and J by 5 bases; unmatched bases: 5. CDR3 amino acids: CASSGIAGETGELFF. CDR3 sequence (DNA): TGTGCCAGCAGCGGAATAGCGGGGGAGACCGGGGAGCTGTTTTTT.

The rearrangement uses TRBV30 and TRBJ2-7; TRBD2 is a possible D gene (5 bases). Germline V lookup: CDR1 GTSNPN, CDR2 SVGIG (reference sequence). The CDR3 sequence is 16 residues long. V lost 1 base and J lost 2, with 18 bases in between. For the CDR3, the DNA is TGTGCCTGGAGTGCGGTTTCTACGAGGGTCCCCTACGAGCAGTACTTC. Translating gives CAWSAVSTRVPYEQYF.

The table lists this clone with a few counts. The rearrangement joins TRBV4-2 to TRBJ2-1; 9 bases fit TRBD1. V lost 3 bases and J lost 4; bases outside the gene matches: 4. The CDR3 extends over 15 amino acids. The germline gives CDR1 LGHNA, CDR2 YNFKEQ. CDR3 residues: CASSHGQGPYNEQFF. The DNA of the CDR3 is TGTGCCAGCAGCCACGGACAGGGGCCTTACAATGAGCAGTTCTTC.

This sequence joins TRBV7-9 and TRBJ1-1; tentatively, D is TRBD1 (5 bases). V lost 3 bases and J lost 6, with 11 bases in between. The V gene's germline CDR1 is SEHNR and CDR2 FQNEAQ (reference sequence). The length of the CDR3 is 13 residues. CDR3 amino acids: CASSLGGGAEAFF. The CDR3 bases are TGTGCCAGCAGCTTGGGGGGTGGCGCTGAAGCTTTCTTT.

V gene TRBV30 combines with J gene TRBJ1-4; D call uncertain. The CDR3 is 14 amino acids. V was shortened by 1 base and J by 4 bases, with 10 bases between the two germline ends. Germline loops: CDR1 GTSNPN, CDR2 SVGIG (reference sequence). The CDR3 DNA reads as TGTGCCTGGAGTGGCAGCGGAGATAATGAAAAACTGTTTTTT. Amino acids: CAWSGSGDNEKLFF.

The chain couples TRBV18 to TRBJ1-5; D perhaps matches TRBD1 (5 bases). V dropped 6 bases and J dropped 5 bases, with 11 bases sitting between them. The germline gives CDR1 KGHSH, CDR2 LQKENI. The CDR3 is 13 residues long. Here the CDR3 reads CASSPDRDQPQHF. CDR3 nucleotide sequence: TGTGCCAGCTCCCCAGACAGAGATCAGCCCCAGCATTTT.

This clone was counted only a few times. CDR3 residues: CASVRDRGDYGYTF. The DNA of the CDR3 is TGTGCCAGCGTTCGGGACAGGGGAGACTATGGCTACACCTTC. The rearrangement links TRBV18 to TRBJ1-2; TRBD1 agrees at 10 bases. CDR1 is KGHSH and CDR2 is LQKENI in the germline V gene. J lost 3 bases, V lost 8 bases, and 6 bases had no gene match. The length of the CDR3 is 14 residues. Combining the CDR3 with reference TRBV18 and TRBJ1-2 gives the whole variable domain NAGVMQNPRHLVRRRGQEARLRCSPMKGHSHVYWYRQLPEEGLKFMVYLQKENIIDESGMPKERFSAEFPKEGPSILRIQQVVRGDSAAYFCASVRDRGDYGYTFGSGTRLTVV.

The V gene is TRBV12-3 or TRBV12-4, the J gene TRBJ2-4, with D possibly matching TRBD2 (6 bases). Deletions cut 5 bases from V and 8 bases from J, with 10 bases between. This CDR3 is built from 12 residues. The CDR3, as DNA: TGTGCCAGCAGTCGGGGGTTGTACATTCAGTACTTC. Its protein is CASSRGLYIQYF.

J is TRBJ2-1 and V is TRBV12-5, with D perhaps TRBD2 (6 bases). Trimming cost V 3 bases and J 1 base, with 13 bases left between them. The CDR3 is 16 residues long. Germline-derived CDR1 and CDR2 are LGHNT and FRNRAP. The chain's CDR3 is CASGFPGSLSYNEQFF. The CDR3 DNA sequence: TGTGCTAGTGGTTTCCCCGGGAGTTTGTCCTACAATGAGCAGTTCTTC.

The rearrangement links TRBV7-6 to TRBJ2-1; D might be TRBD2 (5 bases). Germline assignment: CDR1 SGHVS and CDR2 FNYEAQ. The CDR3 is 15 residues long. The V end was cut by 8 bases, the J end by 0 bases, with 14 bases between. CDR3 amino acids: CASSRRLSSYNEQFF. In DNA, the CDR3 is TGTGCCAGCTCCCGGAGGCTTAGCTCCTACAATGAGCAGTTCTTC.

The CDR3 is CASSQQRTGHSREQFF. The CDR3 DNA reads TGTGCCAGCAGCCAGCAGAGGACAGGGCATTCACGTGAGCAGTTCTTC. The chain employs TRBV7-8 and TRBJ2-1; 8 bases are a match to TRBD1. This CDR3 has 16 residues. Germline V lookup: CDR1 SGHVS, CDR2 FQNEAQ. V lost 5 bases and J lost 9; bases outside the gene matches: 15. The full variable domain, rest sourced from reference TRBV7-8 and TRBJ2-1, is GAGVSQSPRYKVAKRGQDVALRCDPISGHVSLFWYQQALGQGPEFLTYFQNEAQLDKSGLPSDRFFAERPEGSVSTLKIQRTQQEDSAVYLCASSQQRTGHSREQFFGPGTRLTVL.

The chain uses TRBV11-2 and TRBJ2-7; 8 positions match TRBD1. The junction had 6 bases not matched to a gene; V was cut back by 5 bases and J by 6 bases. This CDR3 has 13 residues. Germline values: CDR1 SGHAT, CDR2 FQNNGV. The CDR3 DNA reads TGTGCCAGCAGCCCGACAGGGGCCGGCGAGCAGTACTTC. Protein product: CASSPTGAGEQYF.

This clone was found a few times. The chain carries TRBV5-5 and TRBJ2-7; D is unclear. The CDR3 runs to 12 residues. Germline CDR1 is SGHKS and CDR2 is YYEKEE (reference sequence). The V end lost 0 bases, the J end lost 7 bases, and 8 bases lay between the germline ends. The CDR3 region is CASSLEVAEQYF. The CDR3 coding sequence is TGTGCCAGCAGCTTGGAAGTCGCGGAGCAGTACTTC.

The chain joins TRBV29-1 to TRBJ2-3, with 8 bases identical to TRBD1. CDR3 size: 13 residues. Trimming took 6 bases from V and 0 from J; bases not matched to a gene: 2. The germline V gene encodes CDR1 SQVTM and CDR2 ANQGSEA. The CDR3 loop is CSVSGGSTDTQYF. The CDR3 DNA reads TGCAGCGTCTCAGGGGGCAGCACAGATACGCAGTATTTT.

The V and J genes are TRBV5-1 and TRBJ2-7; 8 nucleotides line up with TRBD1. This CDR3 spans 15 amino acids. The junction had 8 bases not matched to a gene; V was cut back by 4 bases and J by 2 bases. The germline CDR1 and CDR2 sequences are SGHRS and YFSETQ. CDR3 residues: CASSLTGQAAYEQYF. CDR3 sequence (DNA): TGCGCCAGCAGCCTAACGGGACAGGCAGCCTACGAGCAGTACTTC. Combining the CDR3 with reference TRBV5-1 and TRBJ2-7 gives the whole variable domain KAGVTQTPRYLIKTRGQQVTLSCSPISGHRSVSWYQQTPGQGLQFLFEYFSETQRNKGNFPGRFSGRQFSNSRSEMNVSTLELGDSALYLCASSLTGQAAYEQYFGPGTRLTVT.

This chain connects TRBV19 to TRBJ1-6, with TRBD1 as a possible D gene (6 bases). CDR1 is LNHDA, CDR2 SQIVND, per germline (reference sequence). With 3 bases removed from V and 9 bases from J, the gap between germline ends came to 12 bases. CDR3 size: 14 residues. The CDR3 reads CASSISGEGSPLHF. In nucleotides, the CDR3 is TGTGCCAGTAGTATCTCAGGGGAAGGTTCACCCCTCCACTTT. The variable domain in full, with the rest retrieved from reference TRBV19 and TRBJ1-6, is DGGITQSPKYLFRKEGQNVTLSCEQNLNHDAMYWYRQDPGQGLRLIYYSQIVNDFQKGDIAEGYSVSREKKESFPLTVTSAQKNPTAFYLCASSISGEGSPLHFGNGTRLTVT.

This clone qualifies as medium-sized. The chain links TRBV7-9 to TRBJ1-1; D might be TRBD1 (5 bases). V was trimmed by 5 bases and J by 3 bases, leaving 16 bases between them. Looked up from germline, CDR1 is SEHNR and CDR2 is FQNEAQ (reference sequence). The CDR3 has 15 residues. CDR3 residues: CASSPWGGADTEAFF. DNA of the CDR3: TGTGCCAGCAGCCCTTGGGGTGGGGCGGACACTGAAGCTTTCTTT.

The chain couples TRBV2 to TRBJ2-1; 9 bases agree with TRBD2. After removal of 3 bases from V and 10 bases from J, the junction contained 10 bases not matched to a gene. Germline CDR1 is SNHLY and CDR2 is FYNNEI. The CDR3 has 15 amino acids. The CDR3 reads CASSERGGTWEEQFF. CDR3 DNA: TGTGCCAGCAGTGAGCGGGGGGGGACCTGGGAAGAGCAGTTCTTC.

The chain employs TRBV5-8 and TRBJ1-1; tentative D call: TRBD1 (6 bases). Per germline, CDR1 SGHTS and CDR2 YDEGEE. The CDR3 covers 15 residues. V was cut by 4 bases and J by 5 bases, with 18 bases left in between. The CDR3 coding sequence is TGTGCCAGCAGCCCCAGGGGTTCCTTGATGACTGAAGCTTTCTTT. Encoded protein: CASSPRGSLMTEAFF.

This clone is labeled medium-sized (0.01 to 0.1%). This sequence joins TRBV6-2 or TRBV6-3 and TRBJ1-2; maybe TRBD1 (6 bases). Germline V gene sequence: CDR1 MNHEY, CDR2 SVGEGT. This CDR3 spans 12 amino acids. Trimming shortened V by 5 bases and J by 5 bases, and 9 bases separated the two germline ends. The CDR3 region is CASSLQGYGYTF. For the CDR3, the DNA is TGTGCCAGCAGTCTACAGGGATATGGCTACACCTTC.

The CDR3, as DNA: TGTGCCAGCAGCTTAGGTGGGAGCGTCGCTGAAGCTTTCTTT. Translation: CASSLGGSVAEAFF. This chain connects TRBV7-2 to TRBJ1-1; D not resolved. CDR3 length equals 14 residues. With 1 base removed from V and 6 bases from J, the gap between germline ends came to 12 bases. Germline V gene data show CDR1 as SGHTA and CDR2 as FQGNSA.

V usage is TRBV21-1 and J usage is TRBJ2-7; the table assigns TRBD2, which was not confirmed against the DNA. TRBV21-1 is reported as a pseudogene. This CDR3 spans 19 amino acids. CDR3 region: CASSKRRLAGPSYPIGQYF. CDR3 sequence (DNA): TGTGCCAGCAGCAAACGACGACTAGCGGGACCATCGTACCCGATTGGGCAGTACTTC.